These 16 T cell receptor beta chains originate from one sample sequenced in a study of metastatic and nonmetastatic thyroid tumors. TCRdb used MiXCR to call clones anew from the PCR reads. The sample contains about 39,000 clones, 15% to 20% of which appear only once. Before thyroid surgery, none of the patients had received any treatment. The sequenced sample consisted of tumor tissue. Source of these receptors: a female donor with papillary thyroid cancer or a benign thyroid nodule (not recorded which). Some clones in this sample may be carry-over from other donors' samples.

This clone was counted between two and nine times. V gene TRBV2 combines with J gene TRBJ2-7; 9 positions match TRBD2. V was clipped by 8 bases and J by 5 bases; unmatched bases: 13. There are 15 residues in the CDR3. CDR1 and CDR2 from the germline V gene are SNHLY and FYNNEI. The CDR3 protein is CASLGAGGPKDEQYF. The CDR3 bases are TGTGCCAGCCTTGGCGCGGGAGGGCCCAAGGACGAGCAGTACTTC.

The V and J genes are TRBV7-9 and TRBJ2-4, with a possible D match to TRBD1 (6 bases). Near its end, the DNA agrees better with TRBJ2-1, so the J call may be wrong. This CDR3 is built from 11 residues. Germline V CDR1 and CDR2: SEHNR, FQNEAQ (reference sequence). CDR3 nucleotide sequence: TGTGCCAGCAGTTACAGGGAGAATCAGTTCTTC. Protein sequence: CASSYRENQFF.

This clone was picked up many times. The DNA of the CDR3 is TGCGCCAGCAGGTCTAATAGGACTAGCGGGGGGGCCAGGAGTGAGCAGTTCTTC. This translates into CASRSNRTSGGARSEQFF. V is TRBV10-2 and J is TRBJ2-1; TRBD2 matches 15 bases. The CDR3 covers 18 residues. With 6 bases clipped from V and 9 bases from J, the junction kept 15 bases outside the gene matches. Germline V lookup: CDR1 WSHSY, CDR2 SAAADI.

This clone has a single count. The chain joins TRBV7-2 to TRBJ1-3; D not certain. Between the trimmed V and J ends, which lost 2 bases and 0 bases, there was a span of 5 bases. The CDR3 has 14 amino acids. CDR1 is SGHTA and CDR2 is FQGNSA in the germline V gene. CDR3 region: CASSLLISGNTIYF. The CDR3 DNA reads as TGTGCCAGCAGCTTACTCATCTCTGGAAACACCATATATTTT.

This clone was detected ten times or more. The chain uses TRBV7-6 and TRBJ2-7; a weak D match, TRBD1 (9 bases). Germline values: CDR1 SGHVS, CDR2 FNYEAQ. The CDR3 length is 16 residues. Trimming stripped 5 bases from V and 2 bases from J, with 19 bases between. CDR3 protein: CASSAGGGQGTYEQYF. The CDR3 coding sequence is TGTGCCAGCAGCGCCGGGGGGGGACAGGGCACCTACGAGCAGTACTTC.

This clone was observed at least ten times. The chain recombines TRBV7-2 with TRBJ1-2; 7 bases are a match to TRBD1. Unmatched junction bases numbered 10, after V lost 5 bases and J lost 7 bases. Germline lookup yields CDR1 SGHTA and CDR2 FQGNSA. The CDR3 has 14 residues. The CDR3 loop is CASSPRQGRGGYTF. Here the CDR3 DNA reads TGTGCCAGCAGCCCACGACAGGGACGGGGTGGCTACACCTTC.

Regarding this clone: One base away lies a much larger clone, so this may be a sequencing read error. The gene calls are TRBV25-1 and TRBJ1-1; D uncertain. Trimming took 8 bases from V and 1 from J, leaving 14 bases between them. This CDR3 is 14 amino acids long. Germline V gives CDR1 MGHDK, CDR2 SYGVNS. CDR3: CASLPTRTNTEAFF. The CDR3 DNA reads TGTGCCAGCCTTCCGACACGGACGAACACTGAAGCTTTCTTT.

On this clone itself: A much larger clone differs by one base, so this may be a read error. The CDR3 loop is CASSRRIGGASETQYF. The CDR3 DNA is TGTGCCAGCAGCCGAAGAATCGGGGGGGCCTCGGAGACCCAGTACTTC. This sequence joins TRBV9 and TRBJ2-5; TRBD2 matches at 8 bases. The CDR3 contains 16 residues. With 4 bases clipped from V and 5 bases from J, the junction kept 13 bases outside the gene matches. Germline CDR1 and CDR2: SGDLS and YYNGEE.

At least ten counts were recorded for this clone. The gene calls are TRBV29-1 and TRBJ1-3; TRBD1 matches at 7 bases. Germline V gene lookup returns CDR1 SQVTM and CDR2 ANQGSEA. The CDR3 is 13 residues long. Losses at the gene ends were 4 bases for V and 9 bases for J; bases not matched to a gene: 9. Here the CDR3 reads CSVGQGKVCTIYF. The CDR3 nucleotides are TGCAGCGTTGGACAGGGTAAAGTTTGCACCATATATTTT.

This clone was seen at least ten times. In DNA, the CDR3 is TGTGCCAGCACCCCCCTGCCGAGGGGGGCTTTCAACACTGAAGCTTTCTTT. Its translation is CASTPLPRGAFNTEAFF. This chain joins TRBV7-3 and TRBJ1-1; a weak D match, TRBD1 (6 bases). CDR3 size: 17 residues. Germline CDR1 is SGHTA and CDR2 is FQGTGA. V gave up 7 bases and J gave up 2 bases, with 23 bases separating them.

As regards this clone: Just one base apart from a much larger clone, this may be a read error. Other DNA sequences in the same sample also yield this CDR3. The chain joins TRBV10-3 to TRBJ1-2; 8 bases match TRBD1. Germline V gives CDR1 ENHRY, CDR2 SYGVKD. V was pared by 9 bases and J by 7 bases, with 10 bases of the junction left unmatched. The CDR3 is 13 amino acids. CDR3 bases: TGTGCCATTCAGGGGGCCACCCCCGGTGGCTACACCTTC. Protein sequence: CAIQGATPGGYTF.

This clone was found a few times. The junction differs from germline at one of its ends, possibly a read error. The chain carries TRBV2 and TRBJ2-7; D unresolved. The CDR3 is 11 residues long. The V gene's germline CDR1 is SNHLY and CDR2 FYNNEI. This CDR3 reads CAISPGHEQYF. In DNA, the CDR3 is TGTGCCATCAGTCCGGGTCACGAGCAGTACTTC.

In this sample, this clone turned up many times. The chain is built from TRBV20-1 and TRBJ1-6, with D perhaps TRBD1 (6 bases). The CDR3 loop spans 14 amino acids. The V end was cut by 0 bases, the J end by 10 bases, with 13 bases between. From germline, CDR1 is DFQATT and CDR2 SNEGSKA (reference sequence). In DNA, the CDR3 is TGCAGTGCTAGAGATCGGGGGGCAGGATCACCCCTCCACTTT. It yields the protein CSARDRGAGSPLHF.

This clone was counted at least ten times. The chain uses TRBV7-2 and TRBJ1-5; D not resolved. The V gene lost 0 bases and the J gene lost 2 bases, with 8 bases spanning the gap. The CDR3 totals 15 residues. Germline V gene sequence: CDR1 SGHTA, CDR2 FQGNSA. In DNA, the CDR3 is TGTGCCAGCAGCTTAGCAGGGTGGGGCAATCAGCCCCAGCATTTT. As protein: CASSLAGWGNQPQHF.

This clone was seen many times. The CDR3 DNA follows: TGCAGTGCTAAGGGGACAGGGGGAAGAAGGGGCTACACCTTC. This codes for CSAKGTGGRRGYTF. The gene calls are TRBV20-1 and TRBJ1-2, with TRBD1 matching 11 bases. The CDR3 spans 14 residues. The V segment lost 4 bases and the J segment 8 bases; nucleotides outside the gene matches: 9. Germline V gene sequence: CDR1 DFQATT, CDR2 SNEGSKA (reference sequence).

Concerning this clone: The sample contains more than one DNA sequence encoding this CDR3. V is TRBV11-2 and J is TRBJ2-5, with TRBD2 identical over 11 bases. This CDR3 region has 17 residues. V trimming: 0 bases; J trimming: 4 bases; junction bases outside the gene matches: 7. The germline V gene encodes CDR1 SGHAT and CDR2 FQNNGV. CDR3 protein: CASSLDSGGAPGETQYF. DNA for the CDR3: TGTGCCAGCAGCTTAGATAGCGGGGGGGCCCCTGGAGAGACCCAGTACTTC.